This T cell receptor beta chain emerged from a study of T cells expressing NK-cell markers. Across the study: From sorted CD3+CD56+NKG2C+, CD3+CD56+NKG2C- and CD3+CD56-NKG2C+ T cells came the TCR beta repertoires. General study points: These clonotypes, the leaders elsewhere, also led the CD3+CD56-NKG2C+ fraction in a handful of donors.

TCRdb reanalyzed the 5' RACE reads and collapses them to one entry per CDR3 protein, without DNA. The repertoire table contains 200,000 to 300,000 distinct CDR3 sequences. The germline V gene has CDR1 LNHNV and CDR2 YYDKDF (reference sequence). The CDR3 is made up of 15 amino acids. Details on this clonotype: Its target is not known.

This receptor was taken from a man aged 18 to 30 in good health. The gene calls are TRBV15 and TRBJ2-1; the TCRdb D gene call, TRBD2, has no DNA to confirm it. Sequenced input: blood T cells: a sorted CD56 or NKG2C T cell subset, CD4+ or CD8+ T cells, or bulk PBMC T cells (not recorded which). The chain's CDR3 is CATAIRRKTYNEQFF.